These 18 T cell receptor beta chains share one sample of origin, sequenced in a study of immune cell composition in non-small cell lung cancer. Produced via immunoSEQ multiplex PCR; TCRdb's table is partial and in-frame only. The top ten clones hold 7.5% of a sample with about 15,000 clones, 55% to 75% of them seen once. The sequencing input was lung tumor tissue. The source of these receptors is a human donor with non-small cell lung cancer.

The chain uses TRBV10-3 and TRBJ1-2; D is undetermined. The germline V gene has CDR1 ENHRY and CDR2 SYGVKD. The CDR3 loop spans 14 amino acids. V lost 5 bases and J lost 3, with 13 bases in between. The CDR3 reads CAISPPGPDYGYTF. CDR3 bases: TGTGCCATCAGTCCGCCGGGTCCGGACTATGGCTACACCTTC.

This clone has only a few counts. DNA for the CDR3: TGTGCCAGCGCCGAGAAGACAGGGGGTTACGAGCAGTACTTC. Translated, it gives CASAEKTGGYEQYF. This chain uses TRBV2 with TRBJ2-7; 9 bases fit TRBD1. Germline V gene sequence: CDR1 SNHLY, CDR2 FYNNEI. The CDR3 consists of 14 residues. V trimming: 8 bases; J trimming: 4 bases; junction bases outside the gene matches: 9.

This chain uses TRBV27 with TRBJ1-6; D unclear. This CDR3 spans 18 amino acids. V was trimmed by 2 bases and J by 0 bases, leaving 14 bases between them. The germline V gene has CDR1 MNHEY and CDR2 SMNVEV (reference sequence). The CDR3 region has the DNA TGTGCCAGCAGTTTAATGTCCGTCGGGAGCTCCTATAATTCACCCCTCCACTTT. The encoded protein is CASSLMSVGSSYNSPLHF.

V is TRBV6-6 and J is TRBJ2-7, with 7 bases fitting TRBD1. With V trimmed by 7 bases and J by 7 bases, 10 bases remained unmatched. The CDR3 length is 13 residues. Looked up from germline, CDR1 is MNHNY and CDR2 is SVGAGI (reference sequence). The CDR3 coding sequence is TGTGCCAGCACGACGGACAGGCAAACTGAGCAGTACTTC. It encodes CASTTDRQTEQYF.

The gene calls are TRBV9 and TRBJ2-2; a possible D gene is TRBD1 (8 bases). Per germline, CDR1 SGDLS and CDR2 YYNGEE. V was cut by 4 bases and J by 10 bases, with 17 bases left in between. This CDR3 is 14 amino acids long. The CDR3 sequence: CASSSRTGREELFF. The CDR3 coding sequence is TGTGCCAGCAGCTCCCGGACAGGGAGGGAGGAGCTGTTTTTT. The full variable domain, its missing parts supplied by reference TRBV9 and TRBJ2-2, is DSGVTQTPKHLITATGQRVTLRCSPRSGDLSVYWYQQSLDQGLQFLIQYYNGEERAKGNILERFSAQQFPDLHSELNLSSLELGDSALYFCASSSRTGREELFFGEGSRLTVL.

This clone appeared once. The chain is built from TRBV18 and TRBJ2-5; D gene ambiguous. Trimming stripped 3 bases from V and 0 bases from J, with 8 bases between. This CDR3 spans 14 amino acids. CDR1 is KGHSH, CDR2 LQKENI, per germline. For the CDR3, the DNA is TGTGCCAGCTCACCCCGGGTTCACCAAGAGACCCAGTACTTC. Protein product: CASSPRVHQETQYF.

The chain combines TRBV15 with TRBJ1-5; 7 bases agree with TRBD1. This CDR3 is built from 13 residues. Per the germline V gene, CDR1 is LNHNV and CDR2 is YYDKDF (reference sequence). The V and J ends lost 8 bases and 3 bases, in that order; junction bases with no gene match: 4. The CDR3 sequence: CATQTGLNQPQHF. The CDR3 DNA reads as TGTGCCACCCAGACAGGGCTCAATCAGCCCCAGCATTTT.

In this sample, this clone turned up a few times. The J gene is TRBJ2-7, the V gene TRBV7-2, with unresolved D. This CDR3 has 11 amino acids. From germline, CDR1 is SGHTA and CDR2 FQGNSA. The V gene lost 4 bases and the J gene lost 4 bases, with 5 bases spanning the gap. The CDR3 is CASSSYYEQYF. The CDR3 DNA reads TGTGCCAGCAGCTCGTATTACGAGCAGTACTTC.

The rearrangement links TRBV7-9 to TRBJ2-7; 8 bases fit TRBD1. This CDR3 has 14 residues. V was pared by 5 bases and J by 3 bases, with 6 bases of the junction left unmatched. Germline CDR1 is SEHNR and CDR2 is FQNEAQ (reference sequence). CDR3 protein: CASSQGGQGYEQYF. The CDR3 coding sequence is TGTGCCAGCAGCCAAGGTGGACAGGGCTACGAGCAGTACTTC. Complete variable domain (other parts from reference TRBV7-9 and TRBJ2-7): DTGVSQNPRHKITKRGQNVTFRCDPISEHNRLYWYRQTLGQGPEFLTYFQNEAQLEKSRLLSDRFSAERPKGSFSTLEIQRTEQGDSAMYLCASSQGGQGYEQYFGPGTRLTVT.

This clone turned up a few times. The chain recombines TRBV14 with TRBJ1-6; 7 positions agree with TRBD1. Germline trimming cut 0 bases from V and 4 bases from J; bases unmatched to any gene: 6. Germline-derived CDR1 and CDR2 are SGHDN and FVKESK. The CDR3 has 17 amino acids. Here the CDR3 DNA reads TGTGCCAGCAGCCAAGATCACAGGGGTTGGTATAATTCACCCCTCCACTTT. Translating gives CASSQDHRGWYNSPLHF.

V is TRBV7-6 and J is TRBJ2-3, with 9 bases identical to TRBD1. The CDR3 contains 16 residues. The V gene's germline CDR1 is SGHVS and CDR2 FNYEAQ. J was trimmed by 0 bases and V by 3 bases; bases with no gene match: 4. CDR3 DNA: TGTGCCAGCAGCTTCCACAGGGGGCAAAGCACAGATACGCAGTATTTT. Protein product: CASSFHRGQSTDTQYF.

The rearrangement uses TRBV6-5 and TRBJ2-3; the match to TRBD1 covers 7 bases. The germline gives CDR1 MNHEY, CDR2 SVGAGI. The V and J ends lost 8 bases and 1 base, in that order; junction bases with no gene match: 3. The CDR3 runs to 13 residues. CDR3 loop: CASHGQGTDTQYF. CDR3 in DNA: TGTGCCAGCCACGGACAGGGCACAGATACGCAGTATTTT.

The V and J genes are TRBV7-2 and TRBJ1-5, with D hard to call. Germline V lookup: CDR1 SGHTA, CDR2 FQGNSA. V lost 6 bases and J 3 bases, leaving 9 bases between the germline ends. The CDR3 spans 13 residues. The DNA for the CDR3 is TGTGCCAGCAGACTTGTTACCAATCAGCCCCAGCATTTT. Encoded protein: CASRLVTNQPQHF.

V is TRBV25-1 and J is TRBJ2-2; 9 positions match TRBD1. V was pared by 8 bases and J by 5 bases, with 9 bases of the junction left unmatched. The CDR3 has 15 amino acids. Germline V CDR1 and CDR2: MGHDK, SYGVNS. The DNA for the CDR3 is TGTGCCAGCGCCTTGGACAGGGGATATACCGGGGAGCTGTTTTTT. This sequence encodes CASALDRGYTGELFF.

The rearrangement joins TRBV27 to TRBJ1-5; D is uncertain. Looked up from germline, CDR1 is MNHEY and CDR2 is SMNVEV (reference sequence). The CDR3 is made up of 14 amino acids. Trimming removed 2 bases at V and 1 base at J, with 6 bases between. For the CDR3, the DNA is TGTGCCAGCAGTTTAGCCAGGAGCAATCAGCCCCAGCATTTT. This codes for CASSLARSNQPQHF.

The J gene is TRBJ1-4, the V gene TRBV18; D is possibly TRBD1 (5 bases). The CDR3 is 14 residues long. Germline CDR1 KGHSH, CDR2 LQKENI. The germline V and J ends were trimmed by 1 base and 5 bases, with 8 bases remaining between them. The CDR3 spells CASSPQGLNEKLFF. The CDR3 coding sequence is TGTGCCAGCTCACCACAGGGACTCAATGAAAAACTGTTTTTT.

The chain joins TRBV11-1 to TRBJ2-5, with 7 bases matching TRBD2. Germline CDR1 SGHAT, CDR2 FQDESV (reference sequence). This CDR3 spans 15 amino acids. The ends lost 6 bases at V and 5 bases at J; junction bases unmatched: 12. The CDR3 DNA follows: TGTGCCAGCAGTGCGGGGGACCTGTCGGGGGAGACCCAGTACTTC. Residues: CASSAGDLSGETQYF.

The V gene is TRBV30, the J gene TRBJ2-3; a weak D match, TRBD2 (7 bases). Germline V lookup: CDR1 GTSNPN, CDR2 SVGIG (reference sequence). This CDR3 has 15 amino acids. Trimming pared 5 bases from V and 6 bases from J, leaving 21 bases between. DNA for the CDR3: TGTGCCTGGGGAAGGGGGGGGGCAGCTTGGGATACGCAGTATTTT. It specifies CAWGRGGAAWDTQYF.